A single sample gave rise to the 11 T cell receptor beta chains below, sequenced in a study of chemoradiotherapy in HPV16-positive cancers. Using immunoSEQ multiplex PCR, the repertoire was profiled, and TCRdb retains in-frame clones only, with some absent. The sample consists of approximately 7,000 clones, roughly 89% of them appearing once. Specimen: tumor tissue, collected from a patient who underwent chemoradiotherapy. Source of these receptors: a human donor with HPV-associated anogenital cancer.

The CDR3 region has the DNA TGTGCCAGCAGCGTGCGACTGGCCGGGGAGCTGTTTTTT. This sequence encodes CASSVRLAGELFF. V and J are TRBV7-6 and TRBJ2-2; D remains unclear. The CDR3 covers 13 residues. Germline V gene lookup returns CDR1 SGHVS and CDR2 FNYEAQ. V was trimmed by 5 bases and J by 6 bases, leaving 10 bases between them. The whole variable domain, remainder taken from reference TRBV7-6 and TRBJ2-2, is GAGVSQSPRYKVTKRGQDVALRCDPISGHVSLYWYRQALGQGPEFLTYFNYEAQQDKSGLPNDRFSAERPEGSISTLTIQRTEQRDSAMYRCASSVRLAGELFFGEGSRLTVL.

The V and J genes are TRBV5-1 and TRBJ1-2, with a tentative D call TRBD1 (6 bases). This CDR3 spans 14 amino acids. CDR1 is SGHRS and CDR2 is YFSETQ in the germline V gene. V was trimmed by 4 bases and J by 5 bases, leaving 15 bases between them. The CDR3 region has the DNA TGCGCCAGCAGCCTACCCGACAGGTTGTATGGCTACACCTTC. Translation gives CASSLPDRLYGYTF.

This rearrangement joins TRBV11-3 to TRBJ1-6; 10 nucleotides align to TRBD1. The CDR3 sequence is 14 residues long. Germline lookup yields CDR1 SGHNT and CDR2 YENEEA. V trimming: 8 bases; J trimming: 7 bases; junction bases outside the gene matches: 5. CDR3 residues: CASGGQGTNSPLHF. The CDR3 DNA follows: TGTGCCAGCGGGGGACAGGGGACAAATTCACCCCTCCACTTT.

The chain recombines TRBV5-1 with TRBJ1-1; TRBD1 matches 7 bases. Trimming took 0 bases from V and 4 from J; bases not matched to a gene: 6. This CDR3 contains 15 residues. The germline V gene encodes CDR1 SGHRS and CDR2 YFSETQ. In DNA, the CDR3 is TGCGCCAGCAGCTTGGCTGAGGGGGCGACCACTGAAGCTTTCTTT. Amino acid sequence: CASSLAEGATTEAFF. Variable domain in full (rest from reference TRBV5-1 and TRBJ1-1): KAGVTQTPRYLIKTRGQQVTLSCSPISGHRSVSWYQQTPGQGLQFLFEYFSETQRNKGNFPGRFSGRQFSNSRSEMNVSTLELGDSALYLCASSLAEGATTEAFFGQGTRLTVV.

The chain is built from TRBV7-8 and TRBJ2-7, with 7 bases matching TRBD2. Per the germline V gene, CDR1 is SGHVS and CDR2 is FQNEAQ. The CDR3 contains 15 residues. V shed 5 bases and J 0 bases; nucleotides not matched to a gene: 7. CDR3 sequence (DNA): TGTGCCAGCAGCAGGAGTAGCGGGCCCTCCTACGAGCAGTACTTC. It codes for CASSRSSGPSYEQYF.

The genes are TRBV5-4 and TRBJ2-2, with unresolved D. The CDR3 is 13 amino acids. Germline CDR1 SGHNT, CDR2 YYREEE (reference sequence). Trimming removed 6 bases from V and 5 bases from J, with 11 bases in between. DNA of the CDR3: TGTGCCAGCACCCCCGGCCGTACCGGGGAGCTGTTTTTT. This gives the protein CASTPGRTGELFF. Combining the CDR3 with reference TRBV5-4 and TRBJ2-2 gives the whole variable domain ETGVTQSPTHLIKTRGQQVTLRCSSQSGHNTVSWYQQALGQGPQFIFQYYREEENGRGNFPPRFSGLQFPNYSSELNVNALELDDSALYLCASTPGRTGELFFGEGSRLTVL.

This rearrangement joins TRBV6-5 to TRBJ2-7; no reliable D call. The CDR3 has 12 amino acids. The V and J ends lost 5 bases and 11 bases respectively, with 16 bases between them. Germline CDR1 is MNHEY and CDR2 is SVGAGI. The CDR3 spells CASSTLTAKEYF. CDR3 in DNA: TGTGCCAGCAGTACCTTGACCGCTAAGGAGTACTTC.

The chain couples TRBV5-1 to TRBJ2-1, with TRBD2 as a possible D gene (6 bases). CDR1 SGHRS and CDR2 YFSETQ come from the germline V gene. The V end lost 4 bases, the J end lost 8 bases, and 13 bases lay between the germline ends. The CDR3 runs 13 residues. The DNA of the CDR3 is TGCGCCAGCAGCCCCACCTGGGACTATGAGCAGTTCTTC. It translates to CASSPTWDYEQFF.

J is TRBJ2-3 and V is TRBV5-6; 7 bases agree with TRBD1. Germline loops: CDR1 SGHDT, CDR2 YYEEEE. The CDR3 extends over 16 amino acids. After removal of 2 bases from V and 3 bases from J, the junction contained 9 bases not matched to a gene. The CDR3: CASSLRQGGTTDTQYF. CDR3 in DNA: TGTGCCAGCAGCTTAAGACAGGGTGGGACGACAGATACGCAGTATTTT.

The V gene is TRBV11-3, the J gene TRBJ2-7; D tentatively fits TRBD1 or TRBD2 (5 bases each). V lost 4 bases to trimming and J lost 6 bases, with 16 bases between them. The CDR3 extends over 14 amino acids. Germline loops: CDR1 SGHNT, CDR2 YENEEA. CDR3 loop: CASSSGQTSSEQYF. The DNA for the CDR3 is TGTGCCAGCAGCTCGGGGCAGACGAGCTCCGAGCAGTACTTC.

The chain carries TRBV5-4 and TRBJ2-1; no definite D call. The CDR3 is made up of 16 amino acids. V was clipped by 0 bases and J by 6 bases, with 16 bases between them. The germline CDR1 and CDR2 sequences are SGHNT and YYREEE (reference sequence). The CDR3: CASSLEASIALNEQFF. Written as DNA, the CDR3 is TGTGCCAGCAGCTTGGAGGCGAGTATAGCTCTCAATGAGCAGTTCTTC.